These T cell receptor beta chains were read from a single sample in a study of T-cell reconstitution after alpha-beta-depleted transplantation in children. Each CDR3 protein is one row after TCRdb ran MiXCR on the PCR reads. The table records some 350,000 distinct CDR3 sequences, about a tenth of them present only once. The sequences come from PBMCs from the stem cell graft donor, collected from the stem cell graft. These receptors were taken from a human donor who donated a stem cell graft to a child with acute lymphoblastic leukemia. Both conserved end residues are part of each CDR3. D genes are given only for firm matches. Clone size, where shown, is once, few, many, or a class for clones that have expanded.

TRBD1 many TRBJ2-2 TRBV7-9 CASSPTGEIGELFF TGTGCCAGCAGTCCGACAGGGGAAATCGGGGAGCTGTTTTTT
- few TRBJ1-5 TRBV4-2 CASSRGSNQPQHF TGTGCCAGCAGCCGAGGTAGCAATCAGCCCCAGCATTTT
TRBD2 - TRBJ2-1 TRBV29-1 CSVFVAAGGNEQFF TGCAGCGTTTTTGTTGCAGCGGGAGGCAATGAGCAGTTCTTC
TRBD1 few TRBJ2-2 TRBV3-1 CASSRGTGGNTGELFF TGTGCCAGCAGCCGTGGGACAGGGGGCAACACCGGGGAGCTGTTTTTT
- - TRBJ1-2 TRBV12-3/TRBV12-4 CASTSGYYGYTF TGTGCCAGCACCTCAGGGTACTATGGCTACACCTTC
- - TRBJ2-2 TRBV28 CASTGAEAGELFF TGTGCCAGCACTGGGGCGGAGGCCGGGGAGCTGTTTTTT
TRBD1 few TRBJ1-2 TRBV28 CASSFAPGGAGGYTF TGTGCCAGCAGTTTCGCTCCAGGGGGCGCGGGTGGCTACACCTTC
- few TRBJ2-5 TRBV5-1 CASSLGSGKETQYF TGCGCCAGCAGCTTGGGTAGCGGCAAAGAGACCCAGTACTTC
- - TRBJ2-1 TRBV28 CASLTNWGYNEQFF TGTGCCAGCTTGACCAACTGGGGATACAATGAGCAGTTCTTC
- many TRBJ2-5 TRBV6-2/TRBV6-3 CASSYGRKETQYF TGTGCCAGCAGTTACGGGAGGAAAGAGACCCAGTACTTC
TRBD1 many TRBJ1-1 TRBV20-1 CSARDGTGAPNTEAFF TGCAGTGCTAGAGATGGGACAGGGGCCCCGAACACTGAAGCTTTCTTT
TRBD2 many TRBJ2-7 TRBV15 CATSTGLAYEQYF TGTGCCACCAGCACGGGACTAGCATACGAGCAGTACTTC
TRBD1 few TRBJ2-1 TRBV5-1 CASSLDLDRGEQFF TGCGCCAGCAGCCTAGACCTCGACAGGGGGGAGCAGTTCTTC
- - TRBJ1-2 TRBV20-1 CSAKQGTYGYTF TGCAGTGCTAAACAGGGTACCTATGGCTACACCTTC
- few TRBJ2-5 TRBV18 CASSPEGGTRETQYF TGTGCCAGCTCACCAGAGGGGGGGACACGGGAGACCCAGTACTTC
TRBD1 few TRBJ1-5 TRBV7-2 CASSLGRGGGNQPQHF TGTGCCAGCAGCTTAGGAAGAGGGGGCGGCAATCAGCCCCAGCATTTT
- - TRBJ2-7 TRBV29-1 CSVTDTSYEQYF TGCAGCGTGACCGACACCTCCTACGAGCAGTACTTC
TRBD1 - TRBJ2-7 TRBV20-1 CSARDGTGGYSYEQYF TGCAGTGCTAGAGATGGGACAGGGGGTTACTCCTACGAGCAGTACTTC
- few TRBJ2-2 TRBV20-1 CSARGYGTSLNTGELFF TGCAGTGCTAGAGGATATGGAACTAGCCTTAACACCGGGGAGCTGTTTTTT
- - TRBJ2-7 TRBV11-2 CASSLSWEQYF TGTGCCAGCAGCCTTTCCTGGGAGCAGTACTTC
TRBD2 few TRBJ2-1 TRBV7-9 CASLREALREQFF TGTGCCAGCCTCCGGGAGGCCCTTCGTGAGCAGTTCTTC
TRBD2 - TRBJ2-2 TRBV29-1 CSVEVGASGRAPGELFF TGCAGCGTTGAAGTGGGGGCTAGCGGGAGGGCCCCCGGGGAGCTGTTTTTT
- few TRBJ1-2 TRBV5-1 CASSPLVADGYTF TGCGCCAGCAGCCCCCTGGTGGCGGATGGCTACACCTTC
- few TRBJ1-1 TRBV12-3/TRBV12-4 CASSSRGRDTEAFF TGTGCCAGCAGTTCTAGAGGTAGGGACACTGAAGCTTTCTTT
- many TRBJ2-7 TRBV10-3 CAISESPEGEQYF TGTGCCATCAGTGAGTCGCCGGAGGGCGAGCAGTACTTC
- many TRBJ2-7 TRBV7-9 CAGSGSISYEQYF TGTGCCGGGTCGGGGTCTATATCCTACGAGCAGTACTTC